This T cell receptor beta chain was captured by sequencing in a study of shared clonotypes between healthy human individuals. Study results and caveats: Donor clonotype sharing was expected to depend on sequencing depth.

This clone was counted between two and nine times. What it binds is unknown. Other nucleotide sequences in the sample specify the same CDR3. Assay: immunoSEQ multiplex PCR; the TCRdb copy retains only in-frame clones and omits some. The sample shows 230,000 or so clones, 65% of them seen only once. CD45RA-negative memory and CD45RA+ naive subsets were split from the CD4+ cells. V was clipped by 1 base and J by 1 base, with 8 bases between them. CDR1 LNHNV and CDR2 YYDKDF come from the germline V gene (reference sequence). This CDR3 has 14 amino acids. This TCR derives from a young man in good health. Sequenced input: memory CD4+ T cells sorted from blood. Noted subset: CD45RA-negative fraction. The V gene is TRBV15, the J gene TRBJ2-7; possibly TRBD1 for D (7 bases). The CDR3 nucleotides are TGTGCCACCAGCAGAGCAGGGGGGTCCTACGAGCAGTACTTC. This codes for CATSRAGGSYEQYF.